This record looks at one TCR beta chain sequence and its context. Its target is not known. The CDR3 regions of TCR beta were amplified from RNA transcripts. The HTBI primer set drove a first-round RT-PCR of the TCR CDR3. TCRdb used MiXCR to reprocess the multiplex PCR reads, holding one entry per CDR3 protein. Found here are 600,000 to 700,000 distinct CDR3 sequences, roughly 14% of them singletons; the top ten hold around 4.5%. The sample originates from a study of T cells in Graves' hyperthyroidism and ophthalmopathy. Whole-study results and caveats: Most thyroid clonotypes that were expanded above 0.001 also turned up in blood.

The V gene lost 6 bases and the J gene lost 4 bases, with 12 bases spanning the gap. CDR3 length: 13 amino acids. The germline V gene has CDR1 ENHRY and CDR2 SYGVKD. This clonotype was obtained from a middle-aged woman with Graves' ophthalmopathy. Sequences were obtained from blood. The rearrangement uses TRBV10-3 and TRBJ2-5; tentatively, D is TRBD1 (6 bases). This CDR3 is CAIRDSGGETQYF. The CDR3 DNA follows: TGTGCCATCAGGGACAGTGGGGGAGAGACCCAGTACTTC.